This TCR beta chain was recorded in a study of blood T cells in healthy people across ages. Sample-barcoded 5' priming and a J-beta primer mix drove a second PCR of roughly 6 to 12 cycles. Each cDNA molecule carried a tag from a template-switch adaptor that contained 12 random nucleotides. MiXCR, run by TCRdb on the 5' RACE reads, gives a single entry per CDR3 protein. The sample comprises about 540,000 distinct CDR3 sequences, nearly 25% of which are singletons, and around 10% rests with the top ten. PBMCs numbering at least 6.5 million were isolated per sample. V shed 3 bases and J 2 bases; nucleotides not matched to a gene: 10. Per germline, CDR1 SGDLS and CDR2 YYNGEE. The CDR3 sequence is 16 residues long. The data also belong to a second study, concerning T cells of mothers and their children.

Sequences were obtained from blood. V gene TRBV9 combines with J gene TRBJ2-5; 7 nucleotides match TRBD1. The receptor comes from a boy aged 5 to 17 in good health. CDR3 residues: CASSAQDRAGQETQYF. The CDR3 nucleotides read TGTGCCAGCAGCGCACAAGACAGGGCCGGGCAAGAGACCCAGTACTTC.